A selection of T cell receptor beta chains follows, all from one sample in a study of T cells in Graves' hyperthyroidism and ophthalmopathy. TCRdb ran MiXCR on the multiplex PCR reads and lists one entry per CDR3 protein. The sample records 37,000 or so distinct CDR3 sequences, about 50% being singletons. The sequenced sample was blood. The receptor set was obtained from a man between 40 and 49 years old with Graves' ophthalmopathy. Each CDR3 is given with its conserved first and last residue. The D gene is left open where the match is weak.

d_gene,v_gene,j_gene,CDR3aa
TRBD2,TRBV19,TRBJ2-2,CASSRRLAGNSNTGELFF
.,TRBV27,TRBJ2-5,CASSFGTPPATQYF
.,TRBV20-1,TRBJ1-6,CSAREGSPLHF
TRBD2,TRBV7-9,TRBJ2-1,CASSLLAVYNEQFF
.,TRBV4-2,TRBJ2-1,CASSKVASSSYNEQFF
.,TRBV5-6,TRBJ2-3,CASSLEGTQYF
.,TRBV2,TRBJ1-2,CASSVGGSSGYTF
.,TRBV20-1,TRBJ1-2,CSADRGSSYNEHYGYTF
TRBD2,TRBV4-2,TRBJ2-3,CASSQPMTSATDTQYF
TRBD1,TRBV28,TRBJ2-7,CASSLNRGYYEQYF
.,TRBV28,TRBJ1-1,CASRSTGRSTEAFF
.,TRBV20-1,TRBJ2-5,CSATPGAEFGETQYF
TRBD1,TRBV20-1,TRBJ2-7,CSARRVVAGTGRTYEQYF
TRBD1,TRBV6-1,TRBJ1-1,CASTDRVWTEAFF
TRBD1,TRBV7-9,TRBJ1-1,CAIDQGGTGGTEAFF
.,TRBV5-4,TRBJ2-5,CASSLDRGTQYF
.,TRBV20-1,TRBJ1-5,CSAGEGGVNQPQHF